A selection of T cell receptor beta chains follows, all from one sample in a study of post-analysis software for immune sequencing data. MiXCR was run by TCRdb on the PCR reads, yielding one entry per CDR3 protein. The repertoire holds about 570,000 distinct CDR3 sequences, with approximately 31% as singletons. Specimen: blood. The origin of the receptors is a girl aged 2 to 17 with multiple sclerosis. CDR3s include the opening cysteine and the closing phenylalanine or tryptophan. The order of the fields is D gene, J gene, V gene, clone size, CDR3 protein, CDR3 DNA. The D gene is left open where the match is weak. Size values are once, few and many counts, or a class for expanded clones, and some rows have none.

>NA|TRBJ2-7|TRBV2|NA
CASSEAAGYEQYF
TGTGCCAGCAGTGAAGCGGCCGGATACGAGCAGTACTTC
>TRBD1|TRBJ1-2|TRBV19|NA
CATFTGGLGYTF
TGTGCCACTTTCACAGGGGGCCTGGGCTACACCTTC
>TRBD2|TRBJ2-7|TRBV6-6|NA
CASSYSMVAGGSGAQYF
TGTGCCAGCAGTTACTCGATGGTAGCGGGGGGGTCCGGGGCCCAGTACTTC
>NA|TRBJ2-5|TRBV2|NA
CASSESRDQETQYF
TGTGCCAGCAGTGAGAGTAGGGACCAAGAGACCCAGTACTTC
>NA|TRBJ2-7|TRBV4-1|few
CASSQEGGWVYEQYF
TGCGCCAGCAGCCAAGAGGGAGGTTGGGTCTACGAGCAGTACTTC
>NA|TRBJ1-2|TRBV4-1|NA
CASSHPTREPWRYTF
TGCGCCAGCAGCCATCCCACCCGGGAGCCCTGGCGCTACACCTTC
>TRBD1|TRBJ1-6|TRBV5-1|NA
CASSTGGSPLHF
TGCGCCAGCAGCACAGGGGGCTCACCCCTCCACTTT
>TRBD1|TRBJ2-7|TRBV20-1|few
CSAKQGQAAHEQYF
TGCAGTGCGAAACAGGGACAGGCGGCCCACGAGCAGTACTTC
>NA|TRBJ1-1|TRBV6-4|NA
CASSEGEEAFF
TGTGCCAGCAGTGAGGGGGAAGAAGCTTTCTTT
>TRBD2|TRBJ2-5|TRBV7-2|few
CAIRRAGGETQYF
TGTGCCATCCGGAGGGCGGGAGGAGAGACCCAGTACTTC
>NA|TRBJ1-2|TRBV27|few
CASSLSVGAGNGYTF
TGTGCCAGCAGTTTATCGGTGGGGGCTGGAAATGGCTACACCTTC
>TRBD1|TRBJ1-2|TRBV27|NA
CASSPRDRGPGYTF
TGTGCCAGCAGCCCCAGGGACAGGGGTCCTGGCTACACCTTC
>TRBD2|TRBJ2-1|TRBV10-3|few
CAISDGAGGADNEQFF
TGTGCCATCAGTGACGGGGCGGGGGGGGCGGACAATGAGCAGTTCTTC
>TRBD2|TRBJ2-3|TRBV7-2|few
CASRPNRGGGSTQYF
TGTGCCAGCAGACCCAACCGCGGGGGGGGGAGTACGCAGTATTTT
>TRBD2|TRBJ2-1|TRBV3-1|NA
CASSQDLGLAGENEQFF
TGTGCCAGCAGCCAAGATCTGGGGCTAGCGGGGGAGAATGAGCAGTTCTTC
>NA|TRBJ1-4|TRBV5-1|few
CASSFQEGNEKLFF
TGCGCCAGCAGCTTTCAGGAGGGCAATGAAAAACTGTTTTTT
>NA|TRBJ2-1|TRBV10-3|NA
CAISGSGSQFF
TGTGCCATCAGTGGATCGGGGAGCCAGTTCTTC
>NA|TRBJ2-5|TRBV6-1|few
CASSERGRVQETQYF
TGTGCCAGCAGTGAACGAGGCAGGGTCCAAGAGACCCAGTACTTC
>TRBD2|TRBJ2-3|TRBV20-1|NA
CSASKAGRADTQYF
TGCAGTGCCAGCAAAGCGGGGCGAGCAGATACGCAGTATTTT
>NA|TRBJ2-7|TRBV4-1|NA
CASSQPLAGKSYEQYF
TGCGCCAGCAGCCAGCCCCTGGCCGGAAAGTCCTACGAGCAGTACTTC
>NA|TRBJ2-1|TRBV4-2|NA
CASSQAASGYNEQFF
TGTGCCAGCAGCCAAGCTGCCTCCGGCTACAATGAGCAGTTCTTC
>NA|TRBJ1-2|TRBV5-1|NA
CASSLRNVGANYGYTF
TGCGCCAGCAGCCTCCGAAATGTGGGGGCTAACTATGGCTACACCTTC
>TRBD2|TRBJ2-7|TRBV7-2|NA
CASSLSGGASYEQYF
TGTGCCAGCAGCTTAAGCGGGGGGGCTTCCTACGAGCAGTACTTC
>NA|TRBJ2-3|TRBV28|NA
CASSFSKQGRTDTQYF
TGTGCCAGCAGTTTTAGTAAGCAGGGCCGCACAGATACGCAGTATTTT